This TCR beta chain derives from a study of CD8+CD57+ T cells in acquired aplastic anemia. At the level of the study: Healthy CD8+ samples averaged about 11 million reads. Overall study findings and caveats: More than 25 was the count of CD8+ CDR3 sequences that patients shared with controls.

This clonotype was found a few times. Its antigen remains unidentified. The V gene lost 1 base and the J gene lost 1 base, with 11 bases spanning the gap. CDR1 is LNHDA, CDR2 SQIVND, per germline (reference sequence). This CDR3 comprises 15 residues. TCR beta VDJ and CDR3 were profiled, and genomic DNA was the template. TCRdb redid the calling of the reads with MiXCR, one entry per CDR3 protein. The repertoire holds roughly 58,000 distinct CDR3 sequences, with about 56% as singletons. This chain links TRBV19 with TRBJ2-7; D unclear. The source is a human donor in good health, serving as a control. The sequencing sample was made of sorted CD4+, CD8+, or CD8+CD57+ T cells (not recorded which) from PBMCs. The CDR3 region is CASSIAPGSSYEQYF. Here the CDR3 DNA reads TGTGCCAGTAGTATAGCCCCAGGAAGTTCCTACGAGCAGTACTTC.